This T cell receptor (beta chain) came from a study of cytomegalovirus exposure and HLA in healthy donors. The wider study: HLA-typed donors were the source of tens of millions of unique TCRs held in an early data release.

Primers: 60 Vbeta forward and 13 Jbeta reverse. Data came from immunoSEQ multiplex PCR; TCRdb stores just in-frame clones and leaves some out. Among roughly 190,000 clones listed, around 88% were seen once. The CDR3 sequence is 13 residues long. The germline gives CDR1 MDHEN, CDR2 SYDVKM. Trimming cost V 2 bases and J 1 base, with 6 bases left between them. For this clone: Its antigen is as yet unknown. This CDR3 is also generated by other DNA sequences in the sample.

The study, taken as a whole, reports: A list of about 180 TCR beta chains associated with cytomegalovirus was given.

This sequence joins TRBV28 and TRBJ2-7; weak D call: TRBD2 (6 bases). The sample taken for sequencing was PBMCs. The sequence came from a man in his forties or fifties in good health and CMV-seropositive. The CDR3 nucleotides are TGTGCCAGCAGTTTAGGACTATCCTACGAGCAGTACTTC. It specifies CASSLGLSYEQYF.